This T cell receptor (beta chain) was recorded in a study of T cell responses to AZD1222 COVID-19 vaccine. Study-level background: Samples with a second dose at about 4 or about 12 weeks were pooled together. Study-wide results and caveats: Most donors were white British and more were female, and clonal diversity was possibly underestimated. Spike regions recognized by vaccine-associated CD4 TCRs spanned the protein, led by 160-218 and 743-854. Baseline serostatus was positive in only a handful of AZD1222 recipients.

A remark on this clone: Its antigen remains unidentified.

Using immunoSEQ multiplex PCR, the repertoire was profiled, and TCRdb retains in-frame clones only, with some absent. This sample has 53,000 or so clones, with 84% found just once. CDR3 size: 14 residues. From germline, CDR1 is SGHVS and CDR2 FQNEAQ. With 5 bases removed from V and 4 bases from J, the gap between germline ends came to 14 bases. The material sequenced was peripheral blood, taken on day 0 of AZD1222 vaccination. This sequence was found in an adult in good health. V and J are TRBV7-8 and TRBJ1-2; D possibly corresponds to TRBD1 (6 bases). The CDR3 spells CASSLRDTSYGYTF. The DNA for the CDR3 is TGTGCCAGCAGCCTCCGGGACACTAGCTATGGCTACACCTTC.